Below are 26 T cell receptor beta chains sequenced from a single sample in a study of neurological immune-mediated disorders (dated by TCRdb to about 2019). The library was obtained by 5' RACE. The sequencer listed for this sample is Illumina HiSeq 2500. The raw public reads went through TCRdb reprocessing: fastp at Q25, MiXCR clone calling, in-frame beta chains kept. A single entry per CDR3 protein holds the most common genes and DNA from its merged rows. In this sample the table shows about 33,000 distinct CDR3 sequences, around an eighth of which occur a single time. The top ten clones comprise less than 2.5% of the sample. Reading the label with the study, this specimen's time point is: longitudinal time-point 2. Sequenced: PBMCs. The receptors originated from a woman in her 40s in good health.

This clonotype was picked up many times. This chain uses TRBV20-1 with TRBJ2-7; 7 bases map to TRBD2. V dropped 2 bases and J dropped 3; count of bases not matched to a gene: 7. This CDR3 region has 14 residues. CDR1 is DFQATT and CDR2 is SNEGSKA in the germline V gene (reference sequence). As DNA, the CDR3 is TGCAGTGCTAGATCCAGCGGGGTTAGCTACGAGCAGTACTTC. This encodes CSARSSGVSYEQYF.

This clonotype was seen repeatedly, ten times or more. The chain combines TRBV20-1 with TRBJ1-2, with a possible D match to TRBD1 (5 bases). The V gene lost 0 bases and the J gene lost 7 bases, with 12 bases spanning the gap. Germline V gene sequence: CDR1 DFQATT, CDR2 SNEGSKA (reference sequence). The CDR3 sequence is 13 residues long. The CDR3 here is CSARDGGVSGYTF. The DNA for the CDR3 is TGCAGTGCTAGAGATGGGGGGGTGAGTGGCTACACCTTC.

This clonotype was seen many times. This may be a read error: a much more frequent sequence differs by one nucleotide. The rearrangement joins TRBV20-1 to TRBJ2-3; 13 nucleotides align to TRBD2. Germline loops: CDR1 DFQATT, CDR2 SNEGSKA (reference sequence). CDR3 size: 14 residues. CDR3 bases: TGCAGTACTAGGGGACTAGCGGGATGGGATACGCAGTATTTT. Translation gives CSTRGLAGWDTQYF.

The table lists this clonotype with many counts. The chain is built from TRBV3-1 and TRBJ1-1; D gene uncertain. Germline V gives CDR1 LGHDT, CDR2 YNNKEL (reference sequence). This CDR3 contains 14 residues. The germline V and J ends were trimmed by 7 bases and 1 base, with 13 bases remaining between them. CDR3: CASTGWAKNTEAFF. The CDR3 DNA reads TGTGCCAGCACCGGATGGGCTAAGAACACTGAAGCTTTCTTT.

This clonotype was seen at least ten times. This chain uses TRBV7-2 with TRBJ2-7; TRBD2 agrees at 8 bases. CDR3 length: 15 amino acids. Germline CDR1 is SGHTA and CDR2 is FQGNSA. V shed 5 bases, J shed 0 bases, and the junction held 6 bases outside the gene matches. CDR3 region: CASSPQRGSSYEQYF. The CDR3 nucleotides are TGTGCCAGCAGCCCCCAGCGGGGGAGCTCCTACGAGCAGTACTTC.

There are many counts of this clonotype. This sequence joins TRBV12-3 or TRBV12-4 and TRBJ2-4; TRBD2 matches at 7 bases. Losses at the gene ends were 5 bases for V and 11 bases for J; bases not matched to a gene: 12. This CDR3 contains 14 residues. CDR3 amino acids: CASSAGGGPTVQYF. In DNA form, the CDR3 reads TGTGCCAGCAGTGCCGGGGGAGGGCCTACCGTTCAGTACTTC.

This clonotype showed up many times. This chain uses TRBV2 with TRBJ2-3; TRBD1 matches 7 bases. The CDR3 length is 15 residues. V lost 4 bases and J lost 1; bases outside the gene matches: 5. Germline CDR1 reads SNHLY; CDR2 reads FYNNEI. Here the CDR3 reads CASSVDRQGTDTQYF. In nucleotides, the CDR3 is TGTGCCAGCAGTGTGGACAGGCAGGGCACAGATACGCAGTATTTT.

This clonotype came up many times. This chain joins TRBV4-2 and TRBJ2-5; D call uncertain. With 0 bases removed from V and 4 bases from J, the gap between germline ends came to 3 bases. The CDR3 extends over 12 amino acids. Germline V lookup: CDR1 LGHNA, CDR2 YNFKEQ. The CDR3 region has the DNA TGTGCCAGCAGCCAAGAAGGAGAGACCCAGTACTTC. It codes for CASSQEGETQYF.

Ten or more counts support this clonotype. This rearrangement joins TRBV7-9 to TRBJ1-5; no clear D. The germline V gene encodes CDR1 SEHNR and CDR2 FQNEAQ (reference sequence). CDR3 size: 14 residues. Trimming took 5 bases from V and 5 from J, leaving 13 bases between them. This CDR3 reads CASSEGGQYQPQHF. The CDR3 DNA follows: TGTGCCAGCAGCGAGGGAGGCCAGTATCAGCCCCAGCATTTT.

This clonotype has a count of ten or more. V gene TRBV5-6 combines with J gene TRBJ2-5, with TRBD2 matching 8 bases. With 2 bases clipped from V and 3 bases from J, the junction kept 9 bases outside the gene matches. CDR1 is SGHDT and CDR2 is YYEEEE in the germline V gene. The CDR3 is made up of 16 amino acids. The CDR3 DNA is TGTGCCAGCAGCTTAACCAGCGGGGGTTACGAAGAGACCCAGTACTTC. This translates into CASSLTSGGYEETQYF.

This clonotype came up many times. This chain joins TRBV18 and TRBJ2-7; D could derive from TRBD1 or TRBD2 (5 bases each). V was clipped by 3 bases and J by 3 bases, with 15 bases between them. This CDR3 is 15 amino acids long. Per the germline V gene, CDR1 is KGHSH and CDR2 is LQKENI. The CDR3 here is CASSPPGQGRYEQYF. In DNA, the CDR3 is TGTGCCAGCTCACCCCCGGGCCAGGGACGCTACGAGCAGTACTTC.

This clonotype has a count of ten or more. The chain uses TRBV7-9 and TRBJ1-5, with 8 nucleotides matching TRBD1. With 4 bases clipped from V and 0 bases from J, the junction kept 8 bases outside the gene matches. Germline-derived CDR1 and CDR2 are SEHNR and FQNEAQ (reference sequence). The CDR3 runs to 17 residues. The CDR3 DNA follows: TGTGCCAGCAGCTCACAGGACAGGGCTAATAGCAATCAGCCCCAGCATTTT. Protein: CASSSQDRANSNQPQHF.

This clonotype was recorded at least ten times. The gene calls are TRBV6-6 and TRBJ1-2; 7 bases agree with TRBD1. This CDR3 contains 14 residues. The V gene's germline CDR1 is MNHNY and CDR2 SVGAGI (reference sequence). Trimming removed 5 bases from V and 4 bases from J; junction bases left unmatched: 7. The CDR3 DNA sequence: TGTGCCAGCAGTAAGGGGGCGCAAGGCTATGGCTACACCTTC. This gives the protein CASSKGAQGYGYTF.

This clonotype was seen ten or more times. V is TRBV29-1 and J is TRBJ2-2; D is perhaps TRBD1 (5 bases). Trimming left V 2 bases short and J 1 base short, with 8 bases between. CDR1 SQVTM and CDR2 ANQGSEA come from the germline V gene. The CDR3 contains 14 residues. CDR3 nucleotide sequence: TGCAGCGTTGAAATAGGGGTGAACACCGGGGAGCTGTTTTTT. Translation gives CSVEIGVNTGELFF.

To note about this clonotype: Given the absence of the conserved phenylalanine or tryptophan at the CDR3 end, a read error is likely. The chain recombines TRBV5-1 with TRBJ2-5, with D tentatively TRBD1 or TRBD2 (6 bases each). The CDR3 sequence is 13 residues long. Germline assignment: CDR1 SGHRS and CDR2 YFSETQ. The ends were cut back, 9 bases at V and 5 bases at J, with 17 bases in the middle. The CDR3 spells CATSPGAQETQYL. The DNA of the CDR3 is TGCGCCACGTCTCCGGGGGCGCAGGAGACCCAGTACTTA.

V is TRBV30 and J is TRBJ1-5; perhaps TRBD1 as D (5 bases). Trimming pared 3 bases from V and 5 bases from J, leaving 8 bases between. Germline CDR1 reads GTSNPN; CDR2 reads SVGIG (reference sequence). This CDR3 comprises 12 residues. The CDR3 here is CAWSRRDQPQHF. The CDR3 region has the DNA TGTGCCTGGAGCCGCAGGGATCAGCCCCAGCATTTT. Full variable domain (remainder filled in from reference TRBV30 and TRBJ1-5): SQTIHQWPATLVQPVGSPLSLECTVEGTSNPNLYWYRQAAGRGLQLLFYSVGIGQISSEVPQNLSASRPQDRQFILSSKKLLLSDSGFYLCAWSRRDQPQHFGDGTRLSIL.

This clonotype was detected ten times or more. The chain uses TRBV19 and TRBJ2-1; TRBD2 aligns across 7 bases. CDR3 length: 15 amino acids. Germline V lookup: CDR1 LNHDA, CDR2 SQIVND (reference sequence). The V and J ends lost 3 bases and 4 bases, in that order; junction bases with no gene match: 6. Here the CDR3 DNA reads TGTGCCAGTAGTATTGAAGCGGGAAGGTACAATGAGCAGTTCTTC. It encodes CASSIEAGRYNEQFF.

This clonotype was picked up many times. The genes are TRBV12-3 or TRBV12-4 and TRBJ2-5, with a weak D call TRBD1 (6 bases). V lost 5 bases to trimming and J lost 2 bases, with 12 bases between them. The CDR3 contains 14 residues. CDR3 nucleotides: TGTGCCAGCAGTCCAGGGACACATCAAGAGACCCAGTACTTC. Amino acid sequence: CASSPGTHQETQYF.

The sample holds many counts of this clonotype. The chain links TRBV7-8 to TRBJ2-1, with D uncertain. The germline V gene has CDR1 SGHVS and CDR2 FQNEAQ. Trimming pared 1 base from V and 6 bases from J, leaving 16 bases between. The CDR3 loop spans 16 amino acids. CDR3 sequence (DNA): TGTGCCAGCAGCTTAGATCTTCGGGCCCGAGGCAATGAGCAGTTCTTC. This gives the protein CASSLDLRARGNEQFF. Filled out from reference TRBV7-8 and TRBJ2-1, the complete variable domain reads GAGVSQSPRYKVAKRGQDVALRCDPISGHVSLFWYQQALGQGPEFLTYFQNEAQLDKSGLPSDRFFAERPEGSVSTLKIQRTQQEDSAVYLCASSLDLRARGNEQFFGPGTRLTVL.

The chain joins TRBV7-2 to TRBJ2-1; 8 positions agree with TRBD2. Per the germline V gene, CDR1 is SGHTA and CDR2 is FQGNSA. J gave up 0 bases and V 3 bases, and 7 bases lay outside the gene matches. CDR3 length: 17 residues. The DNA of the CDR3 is TGTGCCAGCAGCTTCGGTCTAGCGGGCAGCTCCTACAATGAGCAGTTCTTC. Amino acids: CASSFGLAGSSYNEQFF.

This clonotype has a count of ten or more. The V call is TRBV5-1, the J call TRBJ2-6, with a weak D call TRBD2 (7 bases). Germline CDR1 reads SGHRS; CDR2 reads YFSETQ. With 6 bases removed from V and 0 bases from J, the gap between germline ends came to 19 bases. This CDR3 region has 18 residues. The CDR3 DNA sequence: TGCGCCAGCACCATGCCCGGGGGGCACCCCTCTGGGGCCAACGTCCTGACTTTC. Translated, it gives CASTMPGGHPSGANVLTF.

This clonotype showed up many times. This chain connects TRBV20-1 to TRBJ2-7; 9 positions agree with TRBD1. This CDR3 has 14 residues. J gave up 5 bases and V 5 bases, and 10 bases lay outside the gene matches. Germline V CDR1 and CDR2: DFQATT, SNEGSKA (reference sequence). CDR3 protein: CSAGTGLKGNEQYF. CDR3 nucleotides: TGCAGTGCTGGGACAGGGCTGAAGGGGAACGAGCAGTACTTC.

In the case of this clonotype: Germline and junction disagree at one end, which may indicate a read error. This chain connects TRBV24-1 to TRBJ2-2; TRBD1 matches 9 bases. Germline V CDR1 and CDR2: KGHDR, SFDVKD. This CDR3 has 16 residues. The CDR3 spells CTTSDRQGGNTGELFF. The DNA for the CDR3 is TGTACCACCAGTGATCGACAGGGGGGAAACACCGGGGAGCTGTTTTTT.

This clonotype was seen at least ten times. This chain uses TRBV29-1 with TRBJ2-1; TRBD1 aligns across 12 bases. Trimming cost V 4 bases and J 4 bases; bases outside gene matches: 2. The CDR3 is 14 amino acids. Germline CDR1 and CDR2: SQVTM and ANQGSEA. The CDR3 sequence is CSVAGQGAYNEQFF. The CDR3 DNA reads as TGCAGCGTTGCGGGACAGGGGGCGTACAATGAGCAGTTCTTC.

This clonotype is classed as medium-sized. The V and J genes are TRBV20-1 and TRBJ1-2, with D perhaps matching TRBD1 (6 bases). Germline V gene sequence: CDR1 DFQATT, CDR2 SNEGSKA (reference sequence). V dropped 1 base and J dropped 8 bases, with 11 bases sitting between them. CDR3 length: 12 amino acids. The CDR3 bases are TGCAGTGCTAGAGTGGCAGGGGAGGGCTACACCTTC. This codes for CSARVAGEGYTF.

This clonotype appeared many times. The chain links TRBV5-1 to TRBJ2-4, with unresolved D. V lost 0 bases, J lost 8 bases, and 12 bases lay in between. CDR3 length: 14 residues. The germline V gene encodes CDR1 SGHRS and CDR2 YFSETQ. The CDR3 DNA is TGCGCCAGCAGCTTGGAAGCCCCCTGGGACATTCAGTACTTC. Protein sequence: CASSLEAPWDIQYF.